This TCR beta chain was documented in a study of cytomegalovirus exposure and HLA in healthy donors. As regards this clone: Its matching antigen is unknown.

V lost 7 bases, J lost 1 base, and 9 bases stayed unmatched. From germline, CDR1 is SGHAT and CDR2 FQNNGV. This CDR3 is built from 16 residues. The study, taken as a whole, reports: After further analysis at a later stage, 15,000 to 20,000 TCR beta sequences were associated with HLA alleles at 0.05 false discovery rate. A later analysis found TCR association rates differed by HLA locus, highest for DRB1 and lowest for HLA-C. What a later analysis showed was that several of the most significant clusters appeared linked to common viral pathogens.

Everyone who donated was a healthy bone marrow donor. The PCR employed 60 Vbeta primers together with 13 Jbeta primers. Sequenced by immunoSEQ multiplex PCR; TCRdb stores in-frame clones only, minus some. The table gives fewer than 100,000 clones; the top ten clones make up more than 0.45% of it. Source material: PBMCs. The genes are TRBV11-2 and TRBJ2-7, with TRBD1 identical over 11 bases. The sequence derives from a man aged 45-65 years in good health and CMV-seronegative. The CDR3 coding sequence is TGTGCCAGCATCAATTTGGGGGACAGGGGGTCCTACGAGCAGTACTTC. Its protein is CASINLGDRGSYEQYF.